These 11 T cell receptor beta chains share one sample of origin, sequenced in a study of T-cell memory formation after mild COVID-19. TCRdb re-called the 5' RACE reads through MiXCR, storing one row per CDR3 protein. The sample includes approximately 270,000 distinct CDR3 sequences, roughly 15% seen only once; the top ten take approximately 25%. What was sequenced was PBMCs or a T cell subset sorted from them (not recorded which). All receptors derive from a man younger than 30 who had mild COVID-19 (a few samples of this study predate the infection). Cell type and time point are not known.

This clonotype was counted a few times. The J gene is TRBJ1-2, the V gene TRBV7-9; D possibly corresponds to TRBD1 (5 bases). Trimming left V 5 bases short and J 4 bases short, with 14 bases between. In germline, CDR1 is SEHNR, CDR2 FQNEAQ (reference sequence). This CDR3 region has 14 residues. Here the CDR3 reads CASSAPTESYGYTF. CDR3 sequence (DNA): TGTGCCAGCAGCGCACCGACAGAGTCCTATGGCTACACCTTC.

This clonotype was observed a few times. The conserved closing phenylalanine or tryptophan is absent in this CDR3, likely reflecting a read error. No DNA is shown, since the ends of the CDR3 on it are uncertain; the CDR3 is the one TCRdb lists. The chain has TRBV4-1 and TRBJ1-2; TRBD1 reflects the table's D call only, with no check against the DNA. The CDR3 extends over 14 residues, inclusive of both ends. Germline V gives CDR1 MGHRA, CDR2 YSYEKL. Here the CDR3 reads CASSQNGQGADFVL.

To note about this clonotype: A read error may produce the germline difference seen at one junction end. The chain combines TRBV2 with TRBJ2-1; 9 positions match TRBD1. Looked up from germline, CDR1 is SNHLY and CDR2 is FYNNEI. The CDR3 is 15 residues long. The DNA of the CDR3 is TGTGACAGCATAACGGGACAGGGCCCCTACAATGAGCAGTTCTTC. Translating gives CDSITGQGPYNEQFF.

The rearrangement joins TRBV29-1 to TRBJ2-7; D remains unclear. In germline, CDR1 is SQVTM, CDR2 ANQGSEA. The CDR3 has 11 amino acids. V was shortened by 6 bases and J by 3 bases, with 9 bases between the two germline ends. This CDR3 is CSVRVNYEQYF. CDR3 nucleotides: TGCAGCGTCCGGGTCAACTACGAGCAGTACTTC.

This rearrangement joins TRBV7-3 to TRBJ2-3, with 7 bases that match TRBD2. The trim removed 4 bases at V and 5 bases at J, leaving 6 bases unmatched. This CDR3 comprises 14 residues. The germline CDR1 and CDR2 sequences are SGHTA and FQGTGA. The CDR3 nucleotides read TGTGCCAGCAGCTCAACGGGGGGTCGAGATACGCAGTATTTT. The encoded protein is CASSSTGGRDTQYF. Full variable domain (outside the CDR3, taken from reference TRBV7-3 and TRBJ2-3): GAGVSQTPSNKVTEKGKYVELRCDPISGHTALYWYRQSLGQGPEFLIYFQGTGAADDSGLPNDRFFAVRPEGSVSTLKIQRTERGDSAVYLCASSSTGGRDTQYFGPGTRLTVL.

A few counts support this clonotype. The rearrangement uses TRBV5-1 and TRBJ1-1; TRBD1 aligns across 9 bases. CDR1 and CDR2 from the germline V gene are SGHRS and YFSETQ. V dropped 4 bases and J dropped 1; count of bases not matched to a gene: 11. The CDR3 is 17 residues long. The CDR3 DNA reads as TGCGCCAGCAGCAGGTCTCGGACAGGGGCACAGAACACTGAAGCTTTCTTT. Protein product: CASSRSRTGAQNTEAFF. Using reference TRBV5-1 and TRBJ1-1 for the parts outside the CDR3, the full variable domain is KAGVTQTPRYLIKTRGQQVTLSCSPISGHRSVSWYQQTPGQGLQFLFEYFSETQRNKGNFPGRFSGRQFSNSRSEMNVSTLELGDSALYLCASSRSRTGAQNTEAFFGQGTRLTVV.

This clonotype was counted only a few times. This chain uses TRBV23-1 with TRBJ2-2; no clear D gene. TRBV23-1 is placed among ORFs of uncertain function. Trimming took off 0 bases at V and 3 bases at J, with 20 bases between the two ends. This CDR3 is 19 amino acids long. The CDR3 spells CASSQSHQDPEEYTGELFF. The CDR3 DNA is TGCGCCAGCAGTCAATCCCACCAGGACCCCGAAGAGTACACCGGGGAGCTGTTTTTT.

This clonotype was detected many times. The V call is TRBV7-6, the J call TRBJ2-7, with D maybe TRBD2 (6 bases). The CDR3 runs 14 residues. V was clipped by 2 bases and J by 2 bases, with 10 bases between them. Germline values: CDR1 SGHVS, CDR2 FNYEAQ. CDR3 coding DNA: TGTGCCAGCAGCTTATGGGACTCCCCCTACGAGCAGTACTTC. Residues: CASSLWDSPYEQYF.

This clonotype was observed a few times. In DNA form, the CDR3 reads TGTGCCAGCAGTTATTGGCCCATCACCTCTGGGGCCAACGTCCTGACTTTC. Translating it yields CASSYWPITSGANVLTF. The genes are TRBV6-6 and TRBJ2-6, with unresolved D. Trimming took off 3 bases at V and 0 bases at J, with 12 bases between the two ends. The CDR3 covers 17 residues. The germline V gene encodes CDR1 MNHNY and CDR2 SVGAGI (reference sequence).

The V call is TRBV27, the J call TRBJ2-6; no firm D call. CDR1 is MNHEY and CDR2 is SMNVEV in the germline V gene (reference sequence). V was pared by 2 bases and J by 3 bases, with 8 bases between. The CDR3 covers 15 residues. Here the CDR3 DNA reads TGTGCCAGCAGTTTACGAGTCTATGGGGCCAACGTCCTGACTTTC. This translates into CASSLRVYGANVLTF.

This clonotype was seen repeatedly, ten times or more. V usage is TRBV20-1 and J usage is TRBJ2-1; D perhaps matches TRBD2 (7 bases). The germline V and J ends were trimmed by 3 bases and 2 bases, with 11 bases remaining between them. The CDR3 loop spans 14 amino acids. In germline, CDR1 is DFQATT, CDR2 SNEGSKA (reference sequence). CDR3 in amino acids: CSARYGGPYNEQFF. The DNA for the CDR3 is TGCAGTGCTAGGTACGGGGGGCCCTACAATGAGCAGTTCTTC.